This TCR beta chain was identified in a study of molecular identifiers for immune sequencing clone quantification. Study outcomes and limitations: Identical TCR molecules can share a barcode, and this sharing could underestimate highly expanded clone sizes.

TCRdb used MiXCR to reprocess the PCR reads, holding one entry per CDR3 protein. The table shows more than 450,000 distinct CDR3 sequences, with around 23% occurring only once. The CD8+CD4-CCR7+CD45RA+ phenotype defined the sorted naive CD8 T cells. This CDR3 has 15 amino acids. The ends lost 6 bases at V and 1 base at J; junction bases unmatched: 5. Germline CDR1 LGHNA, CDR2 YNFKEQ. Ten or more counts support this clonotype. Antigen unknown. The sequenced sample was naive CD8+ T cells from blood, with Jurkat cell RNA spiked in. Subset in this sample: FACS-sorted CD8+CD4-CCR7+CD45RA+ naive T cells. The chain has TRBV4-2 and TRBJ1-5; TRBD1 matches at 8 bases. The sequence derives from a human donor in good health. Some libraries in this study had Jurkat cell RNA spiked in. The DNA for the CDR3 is TGTGCCAGCAGAGCGGACAGGGCCAGCAATCAGCCCCAGCATTTT. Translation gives CASRADRASNQPQHF.